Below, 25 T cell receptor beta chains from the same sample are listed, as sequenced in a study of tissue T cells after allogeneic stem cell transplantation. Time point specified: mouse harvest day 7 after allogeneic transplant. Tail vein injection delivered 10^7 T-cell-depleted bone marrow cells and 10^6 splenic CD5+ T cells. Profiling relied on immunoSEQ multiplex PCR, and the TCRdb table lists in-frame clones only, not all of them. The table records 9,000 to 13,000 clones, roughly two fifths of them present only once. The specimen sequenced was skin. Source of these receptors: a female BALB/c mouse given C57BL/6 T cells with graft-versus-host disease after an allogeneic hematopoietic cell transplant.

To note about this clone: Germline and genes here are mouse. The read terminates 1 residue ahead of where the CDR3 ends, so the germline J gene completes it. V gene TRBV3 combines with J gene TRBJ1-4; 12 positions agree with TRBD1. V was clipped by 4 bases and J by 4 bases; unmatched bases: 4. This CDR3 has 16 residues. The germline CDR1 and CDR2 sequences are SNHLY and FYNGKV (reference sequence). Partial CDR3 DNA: TGTGCCAGCAGCTCCGGGACAGGGGGCCTCAACGAAAGATTATTT. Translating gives CASSSGTGGLNERLF. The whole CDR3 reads CASSSGTGGLNERLFF.

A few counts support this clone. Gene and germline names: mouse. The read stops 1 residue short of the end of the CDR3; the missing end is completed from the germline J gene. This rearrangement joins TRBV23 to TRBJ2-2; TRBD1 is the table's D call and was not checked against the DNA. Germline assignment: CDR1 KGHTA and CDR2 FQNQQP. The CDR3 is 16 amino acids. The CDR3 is CSSRRQGAANTGQLYF. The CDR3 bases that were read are TGCTCCAGCAGGCGACAGGGGGCTGCAAACACCGGGCAGCTCTAC.

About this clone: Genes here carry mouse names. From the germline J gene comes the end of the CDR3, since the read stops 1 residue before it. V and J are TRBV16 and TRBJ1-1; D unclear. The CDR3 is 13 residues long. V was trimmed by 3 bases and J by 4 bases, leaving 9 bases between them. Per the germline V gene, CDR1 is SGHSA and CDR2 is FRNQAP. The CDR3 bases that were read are TGTGCAAGCAGCTTCGTGGGTTCCACAGAAGTCTTC. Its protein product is CASSFVGSTEVF. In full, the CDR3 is CASSFVGSTEVFF.

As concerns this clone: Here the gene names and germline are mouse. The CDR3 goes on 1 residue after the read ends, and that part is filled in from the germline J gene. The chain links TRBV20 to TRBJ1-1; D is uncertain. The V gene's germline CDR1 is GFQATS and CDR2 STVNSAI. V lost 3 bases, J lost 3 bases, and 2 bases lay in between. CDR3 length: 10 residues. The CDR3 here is CGASHTEVFF. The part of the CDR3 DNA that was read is TGTGGTGCTAGCCACACAGAAGTCTTC. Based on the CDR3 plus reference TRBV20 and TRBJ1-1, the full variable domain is GALVYQYPRRTICKSGTSMRMECQAVGFQATSVAWYRQSPQKTFELIALSTVNSAIKYEQNFTQEKFPISHPNLSFSSMTVLNAYLEDRGLYLCGASHTEVFFGKGTRLTVV.

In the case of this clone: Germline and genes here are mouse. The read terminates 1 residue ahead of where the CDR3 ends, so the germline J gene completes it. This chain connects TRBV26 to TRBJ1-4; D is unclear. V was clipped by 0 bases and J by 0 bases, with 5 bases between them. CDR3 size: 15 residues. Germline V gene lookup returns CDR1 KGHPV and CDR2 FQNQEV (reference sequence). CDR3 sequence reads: CASSLSPVSNERLFF. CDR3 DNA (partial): TGTGCCAGCAGTCTGTCTCCAGTTTCCAACGAAAGATTATTT.

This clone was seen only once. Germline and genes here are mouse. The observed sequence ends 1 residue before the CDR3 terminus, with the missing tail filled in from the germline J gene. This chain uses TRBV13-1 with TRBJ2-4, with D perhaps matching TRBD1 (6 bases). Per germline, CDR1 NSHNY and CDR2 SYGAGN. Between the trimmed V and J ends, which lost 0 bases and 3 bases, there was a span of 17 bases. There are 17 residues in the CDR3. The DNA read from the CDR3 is TGTGCCAGCAGTGATGCGTGGCAGGGGAGGAGGCAAAACACCTTGTAC. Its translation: CASSDAWQGRRQNTLY. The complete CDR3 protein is CASSDAWQGRRQNTLYF.

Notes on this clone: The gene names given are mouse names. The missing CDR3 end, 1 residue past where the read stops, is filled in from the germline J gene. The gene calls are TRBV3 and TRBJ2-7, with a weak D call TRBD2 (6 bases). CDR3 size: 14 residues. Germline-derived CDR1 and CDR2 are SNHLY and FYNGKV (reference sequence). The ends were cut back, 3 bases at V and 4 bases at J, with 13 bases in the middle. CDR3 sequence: CASSFGGGGYEQYF. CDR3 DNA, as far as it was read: TGTGCCAGCAGCTTTGGGGGAGGAGGGTATGAACAGTAC.

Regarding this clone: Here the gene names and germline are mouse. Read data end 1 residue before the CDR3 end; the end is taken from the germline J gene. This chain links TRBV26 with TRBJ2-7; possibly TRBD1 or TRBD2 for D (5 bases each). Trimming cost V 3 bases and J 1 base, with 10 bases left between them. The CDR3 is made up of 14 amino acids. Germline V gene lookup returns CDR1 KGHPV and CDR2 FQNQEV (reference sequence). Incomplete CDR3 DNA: TGTGCCAGCAGTCTCCCGGGGGTATCCTATGAACAGTAC. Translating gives CASSLPGVSYEQY. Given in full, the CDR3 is CASSLPGVSYEQYF.

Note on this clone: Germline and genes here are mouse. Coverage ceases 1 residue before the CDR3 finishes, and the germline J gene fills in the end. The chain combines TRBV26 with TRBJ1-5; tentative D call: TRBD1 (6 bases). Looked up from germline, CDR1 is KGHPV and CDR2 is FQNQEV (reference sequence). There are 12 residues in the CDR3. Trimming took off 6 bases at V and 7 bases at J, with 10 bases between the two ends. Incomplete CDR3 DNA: TGTGCCAGCAGCCCGGGACAACAGGCTCCGCTT. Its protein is CASSPGQQAPL. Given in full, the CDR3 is CASSPGQQAPLF.

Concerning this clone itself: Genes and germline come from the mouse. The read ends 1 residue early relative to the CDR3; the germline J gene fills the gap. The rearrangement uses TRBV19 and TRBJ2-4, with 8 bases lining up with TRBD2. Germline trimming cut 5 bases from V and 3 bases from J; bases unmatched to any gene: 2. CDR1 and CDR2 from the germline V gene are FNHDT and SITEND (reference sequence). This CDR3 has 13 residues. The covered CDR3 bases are TGTGCCAGCAGAATGGGGGGGCAAAACACCTTGTAC. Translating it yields CASRMGGQNTLY. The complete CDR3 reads CASRMGGQNTLYF.

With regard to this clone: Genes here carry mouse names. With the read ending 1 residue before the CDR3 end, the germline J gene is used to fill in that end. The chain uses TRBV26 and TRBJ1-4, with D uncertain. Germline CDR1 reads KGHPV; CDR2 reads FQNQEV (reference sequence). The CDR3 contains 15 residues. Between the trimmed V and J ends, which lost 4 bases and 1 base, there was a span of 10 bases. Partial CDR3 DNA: TGTGCCAGCAGTCGAAACAGAAATTCCAACGAAAGATTATTT. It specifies CASSRNRNSNERLF. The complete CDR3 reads CASSRNRNSNERLFF. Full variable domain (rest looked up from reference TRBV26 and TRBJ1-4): NSKVIQTPRYLVKGQGQKAKMRCIPEKGHPVVFWYQQNKNNEFKFLINFQNQEVLQQIDMTEKRFSAECPSNSPCSLEIQSSEAGDSALYLCASSRNRNSNERLFFGHGTKLSVL.

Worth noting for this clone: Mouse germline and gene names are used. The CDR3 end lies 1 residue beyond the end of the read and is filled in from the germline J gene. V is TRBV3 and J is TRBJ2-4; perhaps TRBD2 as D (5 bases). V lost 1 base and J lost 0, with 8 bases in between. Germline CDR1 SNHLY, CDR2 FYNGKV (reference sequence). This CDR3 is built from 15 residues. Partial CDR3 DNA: TGTGCCAGCAGCTTAGAGACTGCTAGTCAAAACACCTTGTAC. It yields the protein CASSLETASQNTLY. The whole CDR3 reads CASSLETASQNTLYF.

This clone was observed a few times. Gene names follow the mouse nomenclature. The CDR3 loop is CASSPTISGNTLYF. The part of the CDR3 DNA that was read is TGTGCCAGCAGCCCGACAATTTCTGGAAATACGCTCTAT. This sequence joins TRBV4 and TRBJ1-3; D is undetermined. The CDR3 is cut off 1 residue early in the read; its end comes from the germline J gene. The V end lost 5 bases, the J end lost 0 bases, and 8 bases lay between the germline ends. CDR3 length: 14 residues. Looked up from germline, CDR1 is LGHDT and CDR2 is YNNKQL (reference sequence).

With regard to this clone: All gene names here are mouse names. The CDR3 protein is CASSFDRNTEVFF. Partial CDR3 DNA: TGTGCCAGCAGCTTTGACAGAAACACAGAAGTCTTC. The rearrangement uses TRBV4 and TRBJ1-1; maybe TRBD1 (5 bases). The read is 1 residue too short to cover the CDR3 end, so that end is filled in from the germline J gene. V was shortened by 4 bases and J by 1 base, with 7 bases between the two germline ends. From germline, CDR1 is LGHDT and CDR2 YNNKQL (reference sequence). The CDR3 is made up of 13 amino acids. The complete variable domain, with remaining parts taken from reference TRBV4 and TRBJ1-1, reads ETAVFQTPNYHVTQVGNEVSFNCKQTLGHDTMYWYKQDSKKLLKIMFSYNNKQLIVNETVPRRFSPQSSDKAHLNLRIKSVEPEDSAVYLCASSFDRNTEVFFGKGTRLTVV.

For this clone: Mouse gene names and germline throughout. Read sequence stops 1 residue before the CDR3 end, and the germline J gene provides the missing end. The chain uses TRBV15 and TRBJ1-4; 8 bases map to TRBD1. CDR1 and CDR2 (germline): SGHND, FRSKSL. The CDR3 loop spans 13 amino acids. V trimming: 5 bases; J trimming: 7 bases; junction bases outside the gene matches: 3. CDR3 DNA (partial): TGTGCCAGCAGTCCAGGGGGCGGCGAAAGATTATTT. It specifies CASSPGGGERLF. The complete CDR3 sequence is CASSPGGGERLFF.

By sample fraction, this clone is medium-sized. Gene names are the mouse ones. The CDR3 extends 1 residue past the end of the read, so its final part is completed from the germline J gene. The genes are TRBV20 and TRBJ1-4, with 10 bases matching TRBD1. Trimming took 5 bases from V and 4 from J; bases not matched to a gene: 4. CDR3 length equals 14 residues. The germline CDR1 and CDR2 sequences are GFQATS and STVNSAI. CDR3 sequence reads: CGASGTGDNERLFF. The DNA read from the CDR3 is TGTGGTGCTTCCGGGACAGGGGACAACGAAAGATTATTT.

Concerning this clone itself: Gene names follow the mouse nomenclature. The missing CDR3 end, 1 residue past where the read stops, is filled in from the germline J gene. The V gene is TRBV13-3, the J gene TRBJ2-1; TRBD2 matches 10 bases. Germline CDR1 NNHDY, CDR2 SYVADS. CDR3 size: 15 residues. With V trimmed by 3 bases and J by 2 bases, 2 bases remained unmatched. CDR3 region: CASSATGGDYAEQFF. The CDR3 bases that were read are TGTGCCAGCAGTGCCACTGGGGGGGACTATGCTGAGCAGTTC.

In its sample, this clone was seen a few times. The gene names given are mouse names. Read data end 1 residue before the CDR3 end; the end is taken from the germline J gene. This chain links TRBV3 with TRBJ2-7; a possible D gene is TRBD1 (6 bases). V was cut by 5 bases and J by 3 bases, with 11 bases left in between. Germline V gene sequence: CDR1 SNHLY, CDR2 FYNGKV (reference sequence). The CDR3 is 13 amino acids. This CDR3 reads CASSAGQHYEQYF. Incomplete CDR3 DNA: TGTGCCAGCAGCGCGGGACAACACTATGAACAGTAC.

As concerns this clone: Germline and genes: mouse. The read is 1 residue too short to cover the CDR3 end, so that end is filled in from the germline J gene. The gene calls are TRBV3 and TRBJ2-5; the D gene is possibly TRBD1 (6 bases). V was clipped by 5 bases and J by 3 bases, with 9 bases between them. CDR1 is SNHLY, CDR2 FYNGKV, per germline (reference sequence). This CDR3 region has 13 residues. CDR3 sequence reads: CASSPQGQDTQYF. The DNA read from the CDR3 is TGTGCCAGCAGCCCACAGGGTCAAGACACCCAGTAC.

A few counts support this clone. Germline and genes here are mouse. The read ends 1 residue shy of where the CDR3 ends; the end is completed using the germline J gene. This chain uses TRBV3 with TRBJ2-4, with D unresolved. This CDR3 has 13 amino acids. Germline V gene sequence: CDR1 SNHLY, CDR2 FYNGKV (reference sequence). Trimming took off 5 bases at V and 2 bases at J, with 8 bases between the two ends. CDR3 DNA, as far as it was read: TGTGCCAGCAGCCCTCGAATTCAAAACACCTTGTAC. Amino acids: CASSPRIQNTLY. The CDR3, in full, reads CASSPRIQNTLYF.

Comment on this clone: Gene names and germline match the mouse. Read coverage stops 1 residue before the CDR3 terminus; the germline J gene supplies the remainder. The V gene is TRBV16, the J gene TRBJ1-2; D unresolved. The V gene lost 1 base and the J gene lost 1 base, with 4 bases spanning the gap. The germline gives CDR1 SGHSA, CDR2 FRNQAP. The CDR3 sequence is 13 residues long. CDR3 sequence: CASSLARNSDYTF. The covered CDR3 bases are TGTGCAAGCAGCTTAGCCAGAAACTCCGACTACACC.

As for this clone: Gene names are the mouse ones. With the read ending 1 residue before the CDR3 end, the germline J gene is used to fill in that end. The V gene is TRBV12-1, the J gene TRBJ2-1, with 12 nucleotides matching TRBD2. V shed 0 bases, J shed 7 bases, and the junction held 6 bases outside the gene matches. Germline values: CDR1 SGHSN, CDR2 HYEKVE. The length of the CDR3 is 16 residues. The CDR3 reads CASSLGLGGARAEQFF. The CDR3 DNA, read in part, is TGTGCCAGCTCTCTCGGACTGGGGGGGGCGAGGGCTGAGCAGTTC.

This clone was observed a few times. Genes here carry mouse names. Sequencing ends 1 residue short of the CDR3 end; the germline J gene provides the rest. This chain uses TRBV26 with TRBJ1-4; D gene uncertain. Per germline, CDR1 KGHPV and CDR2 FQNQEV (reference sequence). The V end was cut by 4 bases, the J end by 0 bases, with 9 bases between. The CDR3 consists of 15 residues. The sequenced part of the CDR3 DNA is TGTGCCAGCAGTCCCCGGGAGCTTTCCAACGAAAGATTATTT. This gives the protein CASSPRELSNERLF. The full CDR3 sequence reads CASSPRELSNERLFF.

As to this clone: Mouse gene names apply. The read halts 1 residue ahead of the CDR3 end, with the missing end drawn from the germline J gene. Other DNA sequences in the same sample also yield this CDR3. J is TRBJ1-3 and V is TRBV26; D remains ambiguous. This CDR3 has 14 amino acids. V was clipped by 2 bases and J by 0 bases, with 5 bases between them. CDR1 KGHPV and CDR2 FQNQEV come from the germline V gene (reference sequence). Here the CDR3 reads CASSLGVSGNTLYF. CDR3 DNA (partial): TGTGCCAGCAGTCTGGGGGTTTCTGGAAATACGCTCTAT.

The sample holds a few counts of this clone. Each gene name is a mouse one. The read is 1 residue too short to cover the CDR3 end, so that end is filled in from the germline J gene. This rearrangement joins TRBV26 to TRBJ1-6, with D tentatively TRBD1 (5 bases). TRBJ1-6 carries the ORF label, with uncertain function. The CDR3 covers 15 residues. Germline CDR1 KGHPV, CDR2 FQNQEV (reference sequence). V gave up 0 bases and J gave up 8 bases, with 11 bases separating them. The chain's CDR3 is CASSLSPGKDSPLYF. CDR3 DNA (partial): TGTGCCAGCAGTCTGTCGCCAGGGAAAGATTCGCCCCTCTAC.